This entry describes one T cell receptor beta chain. This sample was taken from a study of blood T cell repertoires in COVID-19. Study context: Sites across the United States, Italy and Spain contributed samples from acute and convalescent COVID-19. PBMCs, B-cell-depleted T cells, or T cells were the source of the cDNA or gDNA that made up the material.

Authors' analysis steps: Amplifying reference gene primers gave estimates of nucleated cell counts. Repertoires were generated with immunoSEQ multiplex PCR, while TCRdb's copy carries only in-frame clones and drops some. Clone size and the V and J calls come from that table; the DNA yielded D and trimming. The sample consists of some 110,000 clones, about 85% of them appearing once. Sequencing used peripheral blood. The TCR was taken from a middle-aged man with acute or convalescent COVID-19.

The CDR3 spells CSASETTNQPQHF. The CDR3 DNA reads TGCAGTGCTAGTGAGACGACTAATCAGCCCCAGCATTTT. The chain links TRBV20-1 to TRBJ1-5; D not resolved. The V gene's germline CDR1 is DFQATT and CDR2 SNEGSKA (reference sequence). The V end lost 3 bases, the J end lost 4 bases, and 10 bases lay between the germline ends. The CDR3 has 13 residues.